A single TCR beta chain is shown here with its context. Its antigen is currently not known. One base away there is no much larger clone; base qualities are not given. In total, roughly 670 healthy bone marrow donors made up the cohort. All cohort members were sampled while nominally healthy, although unrecorded immune exposures were likely present. The donor tested CMV seropositive, placing the donor among the 250 to 350 seropositive members of the cohort. Each donor provided a peripheral blood sample, and peripheral blood mononuclear cells were used for TCR beta sequencing. Genomic DNA extraction from the blood cell samples was performed with the Qiagen DNeasy Blood Extraction Kit. This record belongs to a study of cytomegalovirus exposure and HLA in healthy donors listed by TCRdb under 2017. At the level of the whole study: According to an earlier analysis of several hundred of the donors, about 180 million T cells yielded over 100 million unique TCR beta sequences and approximately 300 Gb of sequence data. A later analysis re-examined previously published TCR beta repertoires from 610 or so donors and added high-resolution HLA genotyping to investigate patterns of TCR occurrence. Donor age, sex, ethnicity and CMV serostatus were compiled together with the repertoire data. All discovery cohort repertoires had been generated using a single sequencing platform. In addition to the first cohort of 666 subjects, a separate validation cohort of 120 different subjects was used. In an earlier analysis of 587 of the donors, high-throughput TCR beta sequencing was used to judge whether each TCR beta V gene segment behaved as functional or pseudogenic. A later genetic analysis used genome-wide SNP genotypes for about 60% of the roughly 670 donors, treating that subset as a discovery cohort. Because of strong linkage in the cohort, roughly five DR-DQ haplotypes were treated as single units for association and clustering. Of the 300 to 450 genotyped donors, over 65% fell in the genetic ancestry cluster associated with self-reported Caucasian donors. Using immunosequencing, the study profiled T cell repertoires from 550 to 750 subjects and related those repertoires to cytomegalovirus serostatus. HLA typing included class I and class II loci at four-digit resolution. The aim of the study was to test whether cataloging public T cell receptors could identify signatures of past pathogen exposure. The number of typed donors differed by locus: roughly 620-630 for A, B, C, DRB1 and DQB1; approximately 520 for DQA1; around 580 for DPA1; and around 490 for DPB1. Among roughly 400 genotyped donors of the cohort, an average of 235,054 unique TCR beta nucleotide sequences were sequenced per donor, 15% to 20% of them non-productive. High-throughput TCR immunosequencing, statistical association of individual TCRs with disease status, and machine learning were combined to predict cytomegalovirus infection status. Rather than using new phenotypic data, the later analysis identified candidate immune exposures from TCR beta sequences and from how often those sequences occurred across donors. About 280 gigabases of sequencing data and 70 million to 100 million unique TCR sequences made up an early release that covered over 550 HLA-typed donors. Points the paper makes about the study in general: The authors suggested that the approach could potentially be extended to other disease states and immunological phenotypes. CMV serostatus was the only immune exposure information available for the cohort. A later analysis found that HLA-associated TCR beta chains were more clonally expanded and had lower generation probabilities than equally common non-associated chains. This cohort had only TCR beta chains sequenced, and the lack of alpha or paired-chain data limited which features could be detected. In a later genetic analysis, fewer N-insertions in productive TCRs were reported among donors in an Asian-associated ancestry cluster than the roughly 640-donor mean. The earlier analysis of approximately 560 of the donors excluded some 16 rarely observed V segments, including chromosome 9 orphons, because counts were too low. A further reported finding was that TCR beta sequences accurately predicted the HLA-A and HLA-B alleles for most subjects in the first cohort. According to a later analysis, most CMV-associated TCR beta chains appeared to be HLA-restricted, and the HLA associations seemed to be driven largely by CMV exposure. Because HLA typing was missing for some donors at each locus, association tests included only the typed subset. A cluster of highly shared sequence variants was judged likely to be a technical artifact of the sequencing pipeline. Because the 87-base-pair reads could not distinguish some IMGT-functional V segments, including TRBV6-2 and TRBV6-3, those segments were excluded. In a later analysis, around 17,000 TCR beta sequences were associated with specific HLA alleles at a false discovery rate of 0.05. A later genetic analysis associated a missense DCLRE1C variant with V-gene and J-gene trimming of TCR beta chains, and an independent cohort replicated the association. In vitro tests confirmed that a few of the cytomegalovirus-associated TCR beta chains recognize cytomegalovirus antigens. Roughly uniform sequencing depth across donors was assumed in presence/absence analyses, although this assumption may not hold. An earlier analysis of 587 of the donors showed that most TCR beta V segments appeared in productive rearrangements either about 87% or about 30% of the time, which broadly matched IMGT annotations. According to a later analysis, parvovirus B19, influenza, CMV and Epstein-Barr virus appeared linked to several top co-occurrence clusters. Assigning TCR associations to individual alleles was difficult when HLA alleles, especially DR and DQ, strongly co-occurred. In a later analysis, the rate of TCR association differed among HLA loci, with DRB1 alleles having the most associated TCRs and HLA-C alleles having the fewest. The classifier was reported to diagnose cytomegalovirus status with high specificity and sensitivity in both the original and validation cohorts. A total of fewer than 200 TCR beta chains were listed by the study as associated with cytomegalovirus. Correlated functional status among segregating V segments might reflect linkage disequilibrium, but an unknown experimental factor could not be ruled out. Most TCR sequences were seen in very few donors, while some public TCRs were found in many individuals.

Library preparation was by the immunoSEQ multiplex PCR assay. A mixture of 60 forward primers for TCR Vbeta segments and 13 reverse primers for TCR Jbeta segments was used in the multiplex PCR. Amplification of the CDR3 region of rearranged TCR beta genes was performed with a multiplex PCR assay on genomic DNA. On the Illumina HiSeq System, the amplified TCR beta libraries were sequenced as 87-base-pair reads. For the original study's pipeline: A later analysis tallied roughly 76 million unique TCR beta chains across the 666 repertoires, and some 10 million of those chains were shared by two or more donors. A nearest-neighbor algorithm error-corrected the raw reads and collapsed the reads into unique sequences, merging closely related sequences to remove PCR and sequencing errors. CDR3 sequences were aligned to IMGT reference sequences to assign V, D and J gene segments. For a sequence to be retained, a match of at least six nucleotides was required to both a V gene segment and a J gene segment. Rearrangements were called productive when the CDR3 lacked stop codons and stayed in frame with V and J; all others were non-productive. Following IMGT convention, CDR3 was defined as the stretch from the second conserved V-encoded cysteine up to the conserved J-encoded phenylalanine. Sequences without an unambiguous match to a single V gene segment were excluded from the earlier analysis of approximately 600 of the donors. In an earlier analysis of approximately 610 of the donors, V segments were called functional above 56.7% productive rearrangements and were called segregating when the between-donor standard deviation exceeded 5%. A statistical classification framework was built for diagnosing cytomegalovirus status from the catalog of TCR beta chain sequences. A later analysis assigned V and J genes by comparing TCR nucleotide sequences with IMGT/GENE-DB human TR gene sequences. A later analysis assigned CDR3 sequences and most-parsimonious VDJ recombination scenarios with the TCRdist pipeline. In a later analysis, each TCR beta chain was defined by its CDR3 amino acid sequence together with its V-gene family, and reads without a unique V-gene family were excluded. In a later analysis, nearly 600 highly shared, low-generation-probability nucleotide sequences were removed to address suspected cross-contamination and a sequencing artifact. In a later analysis, a clonal expansion index was calculated for each public chain from normalized within-repertoire ranks of inferred template counts. In a later analysis, generation probabilities were computed using a VDJ recombination model fitted to out-of-frame rearrangements, and the results were checked against IGoR. Hypergeometric tests were used in a later analysis to score TCR-TCR, TCR-HLA and TCR-CMV co-occurrence, with a repertoire-size bias correction applied to the TCR pairs. To estimate false discovery rates, a later analysis permuted the HLA or CMV assignments 20 times. In a later analysis, co-occurring TCRs were grouped with DBSCAN, and TCRdist sequence similarity was added when clustering was performed within HLA-allele-positive subsets. For co-occurrence clustering, repertoires with fewer than 30,000 or more than 120,000 public chains were excluded, along with roughly 5 repertoires with anomalous nucleotide sharing. TCRdb limited this immuneACCESS table to in-frame rearrangements with V and J called. A share of clones is missing; checked studies link under half to unresolved V genes, and the rest is unexplained. From that table come the V and J calls and clone size; the DNA was used to work out D and trimming. This sample gives 95,000 to 150,000 clones in total; approximately 72% of them show up just once. Roughly 8.2% of the sample is held by the ten biggest clonotypes.

CDR1 is given as SGHTA and CDR2 as FQGNSA, both from the germline V gene. The CDR3, from cysteine to phenylalanine, totals 13 residues. Of the read, only the CDR3 DNA is kept; its 39 bases are in frame from base 1. V gives up 1 base and J gives up 8 bases, and the segment between their germline ends measures 11 bases. Sample: PBMCs. The receptor was isolated from a woman in her thirties or forties in good health and CMV-seropositive. The chain is assembled from TRBV7-2 and TRBJ1-2; the D gene lacks a confident call. The DNA reads TGTGCCAGCAGCTTAGGAGGGAGGCAAGGCTACACCTTC. This yields the protein CASSLGGRQGYTF.